This T cell receptor (beta chain) was captured by sequencing in a study of memory CD4+ T cells and cytomegalovirus serostatus. Study as a whole: This sample comes from healthy Belgian adults, about nine CMV seropositive, around 26 seronegative. The study's findings and limits: Of 150 to 200 reported CMV TCRbeta sequences, 67 were found in memory CD4+ repertoires.

Sequenced by immunoSEQ multiplex PCR; TCRdb stores in-frame clones only, minus some. The data hold some 59,000 clones, with approximately 78% observed a single time. V trimming: 4 bases; J trimming: 6 bases; junction bases outside the gene matches: 9. CDR1 and CDR2 (germline): LNHDA, SQIVND (reference sequence). The CDR3 spans 15 residues. There are a few counts of this clone. What it binds is not known. Single viable CD3+CD4+CD8-CD45RO+ cells were sorted as the memory CD4+ T cells. Positive selection with CD4 microbeads enriched total CD4+ T cells. The sample consisted of memory CD4+ T cells from blood. J is TRBJ1-2 and V is TRBV19; 9 bases are shared with TRBD1. This receptor was taken from an adult in good health and CMV-seronegative. CDR3 nucleotides: TGTGCCAGTAGTAGGGGCCCGGGACAGGGCCATGGCTACACCTTC. This sequence encodes CASSRGPGQGHGYTF.